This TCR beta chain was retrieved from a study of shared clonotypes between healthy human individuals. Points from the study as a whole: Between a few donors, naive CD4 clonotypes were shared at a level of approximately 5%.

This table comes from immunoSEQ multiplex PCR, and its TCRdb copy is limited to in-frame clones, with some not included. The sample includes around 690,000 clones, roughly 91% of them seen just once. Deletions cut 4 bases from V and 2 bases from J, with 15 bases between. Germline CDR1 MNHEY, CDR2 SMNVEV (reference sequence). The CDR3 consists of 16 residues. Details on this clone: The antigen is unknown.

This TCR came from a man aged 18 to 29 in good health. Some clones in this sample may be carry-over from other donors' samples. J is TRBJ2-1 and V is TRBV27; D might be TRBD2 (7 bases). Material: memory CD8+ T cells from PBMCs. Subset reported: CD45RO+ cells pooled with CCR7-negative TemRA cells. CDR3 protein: CASSSRAGQTYNEQFF. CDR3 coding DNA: TGTGCCAGCAGTTCCAGAGCGGGACAAACCTACAATGAGCAGTTCTTC.